Below are 10 T cell receptor beta chains sequenced from a single sample in a study of T cells in Graves' hyperthyroidism and ophthalmopathy. Amplified regions were TCR beta CDR3 sequences from RNA transcripts. Carried out on the TCR CDR3, a first-round RT-PCR used the HTBI primer set. One entry per CDR3 protein, called by TCRdb with MiXCR from the multiplex PCR reads. The repertoire consists of a few hundred thousand distinct CDR3 sequences, with more than 15% occurring once and the leading ten covering roughly 3%. Sequenced sample: blood. The receptors stem from a woman in her thirties or forties with Graves' ophthalmopathy.

The V call is TRBV14, the J call TRBJ2-7, with D perhaps TRBD2 (5 bases). The V end was cut by 3 bases, the J end by 5 bases, with 17 bases between. This CDR3 has 15 residues. CDR1 is SGHDN and CDR2 is FVKESK in the germline V gene. The CDR3 DNA reads TGTGCCAGCAGCCATATGGGCGAGGGAGCCAACGAGCAGTACTTC. Translating gives CASSHMGEGANEQYF.

This clonotype was seen repeatedly, ten times or more. The gene calls are TRBV20-1 and TRBJ2-5; 9 bases agree with TRBD1. Germline values: CDR1 DFQATT, CDR2 SNEGSKA (reference sequence). J lost 0 bases, V lost 6 bases, and 8 bases had no gene match. The CDR3 consists of 15 residues. CDR3 nucleotide sequence: TGCAGTGCCCCCACGACAGGGGGTTACCAAGAGACCCAGTACTTC. Residues: CSAPTTGGYQETQYF.

This chain links TRBV20-1 with TRBJ2-7; 8 nucleotides agree with TRBD2. V trimming: 3 bases; J trimming: 3 bases; junction bases outside the gene matches: 16. Germline V CDR1 and CDR2: DFQATT, SNEGSKA (reference sequence). The CDR3 contains 17 residues. The CDR3 DNA follows: TGCAGTGCTAGTGGACAGACCCCGGGACTAGGGAGCTACGAGCAGTACTTC. Amino acids: CSASGQTPGLGSYEQYF.

The rearrangement links TRBV2 to TRBJ2-3; weak D call: TRBD2 (6 bases). V gave up 3 bases and J gave up 6 bases, with 10 bases separating them. The germline V gene has CDR1 SNHLY and CDR2 FYNNEI. The CDR3 has 13 amino acids. DNA for the CDR3: TGTGCCAGCAGTGACGCCCGGGGGGATACGCAGTATTTT. It specifies CASSDARGDTQYF.

V and J are TRBV6-1 and TRBJ2-7, with TRBD1 identical over 8 bases. Germline assignment: CDR1 MNHNS and CDR2 SASEGT. There are 15 residues in the CDR3. The V and J ends lost 0 bases and 2 bases, in that order; junction bases with no gene match: 3. The CDR3 loop reads CASSEAVTGAYEQYF. The CDR3 coding sequence is TGTGCCAGCAGTGAAGCGGTGACAGGGGCCTACGAGCAGTACTTC.

CDR3: CASSIRLGGYNEQFF. CDR3 sequence (DNA): TGTGCCAGTAGTATAAGGCTAGGGGGCTACAATGAGCAGTTCTTC. V is TRBV19 and J is TRBJ2-1; TRBD1 might be the D (6 bases). This CDR3 is built from 15 residues. CDR1 is LNHDA and CDR2 is SQIVND in the germline V gene (reference sequence). V lost 2 bases to trimming and J lost 3 bases, with 11 bases between them.

The V gene is TRBV5-1, the J gene TRBJ1-1; D gene ambiguous. The germline V gene has CDR1 SGHRS and CDR2 YFSETQ. The V end lost 4 bases, the J end lost 2 bases, and 12 bases lay between the germline ends. The CDR3 has 14 amino acids. The CDR3 sequence is CASSPSDANTEAFF. The CDR3 DNA reads as TGCGCCAGCAGCCCCTCGGACGCAAACACTGAAGCTTTCTTT.

The J gene is TRBJ1-6, the V gene TRBV19; 7 positions agree with TRBD1. This CDR3 contains 14 residues. Trimming cost V 5 bases and J 6 bases; bases outside gene matches: 4. CDR1 and CDR2 (germline): LNHDA, SQIVND (reference sequence). CDR3 DNA: TGTGCCAGTAGTGTCACAGGGGTTAATTCACCCCTCCACTTT. Encoded protein: CASSVTGVNSPLHF.

The sample holds a few counts of this clonotype. J is TRBJ1-5 and V is TRBV2; D not certain. The V gene lost 5 bases and the J gene lost 7 bases, with 15 bases spanning the gap. CDR3 length: 14 amino acids. CDR1 is SNHLY and CDR2 is FYNNEI in the germline V gene. The CDR3 nucleotides read TGTGCCAGCAGTTTTAACAAGGCCCCACAGCCCCAGCATTTT. Translated: CASSFNKAPQPQHF. Variable domain in full (rest from reference TRBV2 and TRBJ1-5): EPEVTQTPSHQVTQMGQEVILRCVPISNHLYFYWYRQILGQKVEFLVSFYNNEISEKSEIFDDQFSVERPDGSNFTLKIRSTKLEDSAMYFCASSFNKAPQPQHFGDGTRLSIL.

This clonotype was observed at least ten times. CDR3 region: CASSEPTGNTEAFF. The CDR3 bases are TGTGCCAGCAGTGAACCCACGGGGAACACTGAAGCTTTCTTT. The chain couples TRBV2 to TRBJ1-1; D ambiguous. The germline V gene has CDR1 SNHLY and CDR2 FYNNEI. This CDR3 is 14 amino acids long. Trimming cost V 2 bases and J 1 base, with 8 bases left between them.